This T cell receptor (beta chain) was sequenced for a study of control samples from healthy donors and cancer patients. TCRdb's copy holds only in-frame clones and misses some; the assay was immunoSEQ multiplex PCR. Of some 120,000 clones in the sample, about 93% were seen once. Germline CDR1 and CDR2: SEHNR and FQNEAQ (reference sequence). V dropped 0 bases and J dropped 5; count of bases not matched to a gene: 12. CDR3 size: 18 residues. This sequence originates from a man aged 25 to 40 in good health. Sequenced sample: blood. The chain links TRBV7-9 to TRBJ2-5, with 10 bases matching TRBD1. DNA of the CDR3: TGTGCCAGCAGCTTAGCAGACAGGGGGCCACTAGACCGTGAGACCCAGTACTTC. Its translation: CASSLADRGPLDRETQYF.